The 2 T cell receptor beta chains listed next were all sequenced from one sample in a study of shared clonotypes between healthy human individuals. Assay: immunoSEQ multiplex PCR; the TCRdb copy retains only in-frame clones and omits some. This table holds about 520,000 clones, 95% to 97% found once. The sample taken for sequencing was naive CD4+ T cells sorted from blood. The subset was: CD45RA+ positively selected. These receptors all stem from a woman aged 25 to 39 in good health.

This CDR3 is CASSPQGWTGGYEQYF. The CDR3 DNA reads as TGTGCCAGCAGCCCCCAGGGGTGGACAGGGGGCTACGAGCAGTACTTC. The genes are TRBV9 and TRBJ2-7; 10 positions match TRBD1. Germline V gene data show CDR1 as SGDLS and CDR2 as YYNGEE. Trimming at V came to 4 bases and at J to 3 bases, leaving 10 bases not matched to a gene. The CDR3 is 16 amino acids.

This clone appeared once. The gene calls are TRBV7-2 and TRBJ2-2, with 8 bases matching TRBD2. This CDR3 contains 16 residues. Germline CDR1 reads SGHTA; CDR2 reads FQGNSA. V lost 3 bases and J lost 3; bases outside the gene matches: 6. The DNA of the CDR3 is TGTGCCAGCAGCTTGATGGCGGGAGGTTACACCGGGGAGCTGTTTTTT. Translation gives CASSLMAGGYTGELFF.